This T cell receptor (beta chain) was profiled in a study of cytomegalovirus exposure and HLA in healthy donors. Germline V gives CDR1 SNHLY, CDR2 FYNNEI. The CDR3 loop spans 16 amino acids. Trimming removed 6 bases from V and 1 base from J, with 18 bases in between. Only a few counts were recorded for this clone. PCR used 60 Vbeta primers and 13 Jbeta primers. Data came from immunoSEQ multiplex PCR; TCRdb stores just in-frame clones and leaves some out. The table shows under 110,000 clones, with about 85% occurring only once. Specimen: PBMCs. This sequence joins TRBV2 and TRBJ2-5; D might be TRBD1 (6 bases). This receptor was taken from a man aged 30 to 39 in good health and CMV-seronegative. CDR3: CASRNTGYGAQETQYF. CDR3 DNA: TGTGCCAGCAGAAATACAGGGTACGGGGCCCAAGAGACCCAGTACTTC.